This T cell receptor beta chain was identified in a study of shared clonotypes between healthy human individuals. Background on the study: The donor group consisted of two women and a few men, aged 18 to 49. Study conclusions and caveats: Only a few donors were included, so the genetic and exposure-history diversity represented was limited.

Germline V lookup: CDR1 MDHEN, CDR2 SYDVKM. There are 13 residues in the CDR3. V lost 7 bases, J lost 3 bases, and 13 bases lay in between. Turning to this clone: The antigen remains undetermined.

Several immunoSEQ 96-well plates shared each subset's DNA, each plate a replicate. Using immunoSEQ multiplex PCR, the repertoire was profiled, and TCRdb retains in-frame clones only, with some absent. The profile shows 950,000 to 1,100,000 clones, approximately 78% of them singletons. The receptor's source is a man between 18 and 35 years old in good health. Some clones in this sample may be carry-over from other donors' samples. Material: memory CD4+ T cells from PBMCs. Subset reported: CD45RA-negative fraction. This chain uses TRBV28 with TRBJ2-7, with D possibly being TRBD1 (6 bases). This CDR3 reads CASKRQAVYEQYF. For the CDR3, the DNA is TGTGCCAGCAAAAGACAGGCAGTCTACGAGCAGTACTTC. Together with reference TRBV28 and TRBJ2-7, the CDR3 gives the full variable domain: DVKVTQSSRYLVKRTGEKVFLECVQDMDHENMFWYRQDPGLGLRLIYFSYDVKMKEKGDIPEGYSVSREKKERFSLILESASTNQTSMYLCASKRQAVYEQYFGPGTRLTVT.